Listed here is a single T cell receptor beta chain. The target of this receptor is not known. No qualities accompany the bases; no much larger clone lies one base away. The data belong to a study of response to subunit inactivated influenza vaccine listed by TCRdb under 2018. Background on the whole study: Deep quantitative profiling of the T cell receptor repertoire was used in the study to follow responses to a trivalent subunit inactivated influenza vaccine. What the study reported, not specific to this receptor: It was suggested by the authors that each seasonal influenza vaccination may recruit only a limited number of new T cells.

Library preparation used RT-PCR. Sequencing used an Illumina HiSeq 2500. TCRdb trimmed public reads at Q25 via fastp, called clones via MiXCR and kept in-frame beta chains. Rows are combined by CDR3 protein, so each entry shows the most common genes and DNA. This sample comprises some 480,000 distinct CDR3 sequences, roughly 9.7% of them detected only once. The leading ten clones occupy 9.5% to 15% of the sample. Ends trimmed: V by 8 bases, J by 4 bases; bases unmatched to a gene: 9. The CDR3 holds 15 amino acids from the cysteine to the phenylalanine. Only CDR3 DNA is held: 45 bases, read in frame from base 1. Taken with the paper, the label for time point translates to: approximately 40 days after influenza vaccine administration.

Recombination linked TRBV12-3 or TRBV12-4 to TRBJ2-1, with 9 bases in between that match TRBD2. The receptor was isolated from a middle-aged man who received an inactivated influenza vaccine. Donor details come from another sample of the same person, matched by shared clones. Sequencing was performed on PBMCs from blood, taken 45 days after vaccination. The CDR3 corresponds to CASSNSGRQYNEQFF. The DNA is TGTGCCAGCTCTAATAGCGGGAGACAATACAATGAGCAGTTCTTC.